The 30 T cell receptor beta chains below come from one sample, sequenced in a study of blood T cells in healthy people across ages. It was with a sample-barcoded 5' primer and a J-beta primer mix that a second PCR of about 6 to 12 cycles was run. TCRdb re-called the 5' RACE reads with MiXCR, one entry per CDR3 protein. The sample lists 1.2 million to 1.5 million distinct CDR3 sequences, roughly 40% occurring once. Sequenced input: blood. The receptors were gathered from a woman aged 18-35 years in good health.

This clonotype occurred once. The rearrangement joins TRBV27 to TRBJ2-7; D gene uncertain. This CDR3 has 14 amino acids. Germline assignment: CDR1 MNHEY and CDR2 SMNVEV (reference sequence). With 3 bases removed from V and 6 bases from J, the gap between germline ends came to 15 bases. The CDR3 reads CASSLPHGSLEQYF. As DNA, the CDR3 is TGTGCCAGCAGTTTGCCGCACGGTTCCCTCGAGCAGTACTTC.

The chain couples TRBV20-1 to TRBJ1-2, with 7 nucleotides matching TRBD1. Trimming removed 6 bases from V and 2 bases from J; junction bases left unmatched: 6. This CDR3 spans 13 amino acids. In germline, CDR1 is DFQATT, CDR2 SNEGSKA (reference sequence). CDR3 sequence: CSATDRANYGYTF. The CDR3 nucleotides read TGCAGTGCCACAGACAGGGCCAACTATGGCTACACCTTC.

V is TRBV3-1 and J is TRBJ2-7; 7 positions match TRBD1. V gave up 1 base and J gave up 4 bases; unmatched junction bases: 4. From germline, CDR1 is LGHDT and CDR2 YNNKEL (reference sequence). CDR3 size: 14 residues. CDR3 nucleotides: TGTGCCAGCAGCCAAGCACAGGGGTGGTACGAGCAGTACTTC. Translation: CASSQAQGWYEQYF.

The gene calls are TRBV10-3 and TRBJ2-7, with 8 bases that match TRBD1. The length of the CDR3 is 13 residues. J was trimmed by 2 bases and V by 7 bases; bases with no gene match: 4. Germline V gives CDR1 ENHRY, CDR2 SYGVKD. The CDR3 is CAIMTGVPYEQYF. The CDR3 DNA sequence: TGTGCCATCATGACAGGGGTCCCCTACGAGCAGTACTTC.

J is TRBJ2-1 and V is TRBV9; D tentatively reads TRBD1 or TRBD2 (6 bases each). Germline V gene data show CDR1 as SGDLS and CDR2 as YYNGEE. The CDR3 runs to 18 residues. V lost 3 bases, J lost 3 bases, and 22 bases lay in between. The CDR3 reads CASSGRPMDGGGYNEQFF. The CDR3 DNA reads as TGTGCCAGCAGCGGGCGTCCCATGGACGGGGGCGGCTACAATGAGCAGTTCTTC.

The V and J genes are TRBV28 and TRBJ1-5, with TRBD1 matching 7 bases. The germline V gene encodes CDR1 MDHEN and CDR2 SYDVKM. The CDR3 is 16 residues long. The junction had 8 bases not matched to a gene; V was cut back by 3 bases and J by 3 bases. The CDR3 loop is CASSFPATGHNQPQHF. The CDR3 nucleotides read TGTGCCAGCAGTTTCCCCGCGACAGGGCACAATCAGCCCCAGCATTTT. The full variable domain, its missing parts supplied by reference TRBV28 and TRBJ1-5, is DVKVTQSSRYLVKRTGEKVFLECVQDMDHENMFWYRQDPGLGLRLIYFSYDVKMKEKGDIPEGYSVSREKKERFSLILESASTNQTSMYLCASSFPATGHNQPQHFGDGTRLSIL.

The rearrangement uses TRBV27 and TRBJ2-3; the match to TRBD2 covers 9 bases. J gave up 4 bases and V 10 bases, and 6 bases lay outside the gene matches. This CDR3 spans 13 amino acids. The germline V gene encodes CDR1 MNHEY and CDR2 SMNVEV (reference sequence). As DNA, the CDR3 is TGTGCCACCTGGCGGGGGGGCGCAGATACGCAGTATTTT. Its translation is CATWRGGADTQYF.

The V call is TRBV9, the J call TRBJ2-2, with 8 bases identical to TRBD1. The length of the CDR3 is 14 residues. The V segment lost 4 bases and the J segment 7 bases; nucleotides outside the gene matches: 6. Germline-derived CDR1 and CDR2 are SGDLS and YYNGEE. CDR3 DNA: TGTGCCAGCAGCCGCACAGGGGGGAACGGGGAGCTGTTTTTT. Amino acid sequence: CASSRTGGNGELFF.

The V call is TRBV19, the J call TRBJ2-3; 7 bases are shared with TRBD2. V lost 3 bases and J lost 0; bases outside the gene matches: 3. Germline V CDR1 and CDR2: LNHDA, SQIVND (reference sequence). This CDR3 has 15 residues. CDR3 loop: CASSMGSGSTDTQYF. As DNA, the CDR3 is TGTGCCAGTAGTATGGGTAGCGGGAGCACAGATACGCAGTATTTT.

The CDR3 DNA reads TGCGCCAGCAGTGAGTCTGGGGCAGGGGGCTGGGAGCAGTACTTC. Its translation: CASSESGAGGWEQYF. This chain uses TRBV10-1 with TRBJ2-5; 8 nucleotides match TRBD1. This CDR3 comprises 15 residues. Per germline, CDR1 WNHNN and CDR2 SYGVQD (reference sequence). The junction had 11 bases not matched to a gene; V was cut back by 0 bases and J by 11 bases.

This clonotype was seen a handful of times. V gene TRBV20-1 combines with J gene TRBJ2-1; 8 bases agree with TRBD2. The CDR3 spans 17 residues. The ends lost 0 bases at V and 3 bases at J; junction bases unmatched: 10. The V gene's germline CDR1 is DFQATT and CDR2 SNEGSKA (reference sequence). DNA for the CDR3: TGCAGTGCTAGAGATAAGGCGGGCGGGGGGCTCTACAATGAGCAGTTCTTC. It encodes CSARDKAGGGLYNEQFF.

The sample holds a few counts of this clonotype. The chain is built from TRBV20-1 and TRBJ2-2, with D possibly being TRBD2 (6 bases). CDR1 is DFQATT and CDR2 is SNEGSKA in the germline V gene (reference sequence). This CDR3 has 15 amino acids. Deletions cut 1 base from V and 7 bases from J, with 16 bases between. The chain's CDR3 is CSARVLTGEVGELFF. CDR3 coding DNA: TGCAGTGCTAGAGTTCTGACGGGAGAAGTCGGGGAGCTGTTTTTT.

The V and J genes are TRBV7-2 and TRBJ2-7; D is undetermined. TRBJ2-5 matches the DNA end more closely, so the J call is doubtful. This CDR3 has 14 amino acids. Germline V gives CDR1 SGHTA, CDR2 FQGNSA. CDR3 bases: TGTGCCAGCAGCTTAGGGGTAGTGGAAGAGACCCAGTACTTC. Translated, it gives CASSLGVVEETQYF.

Only a few counts were recorded for this clonotype. The rearrangement uses TRBV24-1 and TRBJ1-5; D might be TRBD1 (5 bases). This CDR3 comprises 18 residues. V was pared by 0 bases and J by 9 bases, with 23 bases between. Germline V CDR1 and CDR2: KGHDR, SFDVKD. The CDR3 here is CATSDLLRQRPVTRPQHF. The CDR3 bases are TGTGCCACCAGTGATTTGCTCCGACAGAGACCCGTCACCCGGCCCCAGCATTTT.

This chain joins TRBV20-1 and TRBJ2-7, with 9 bases that match TRBD1. CDR1 and CDR2 (germline): DFQATT, SNEGSKA (reference sequence). The CDR3 has 12 residues. Losses at the gene ends were 4 bases for V and 10 bases for J; bases not matched to a gene: 8. Here the CDR3 reads CSAIPGQGPQYF. Here the CDR3 DNA reads TGCAGTGCTATCCCGGGACAGGGCCCTCAGTACTTC.

Concerning this clonotype itself: A junction boundary mismatches the germline segment, possibly from a read error. The rearrangement joins TRBV7-8 to TRBJ2-7; a weak D match, TRBD2 (6 bases). The CDR3 is made up of 14 amino acids. Germline lookup yields CDR1 SGHVS and CDR2 FQNEAQ. The CDR3 spells CAGSLGLSSYEQYF. The CDR3, as DNA: TGTGCCGGCAGCTTAGGACTAAGCTCCTACGAGCAGTACTTC. Full variable domain (missing parts from reference TRBV7-8 and TRBJ2-7): GAGVSQSPRYKVAKRGQDVALRCDPISGHVSLFWYQQALGQGPEFLTYFQNEAQLDKSGLPSDRFFAERPEGSVSTLKIQRTQQEDSAVYLCAGSLGLSSYEQYFGPGTRLTVT.

This chain links TRBV7-6 with TRBJ2-5; D is unclear. The CDR3 consists of 14 residues. Trimming cost V 5 bases and J 1 base, with 11 bases left between them. CDR1 and CDR2 (germline): SGHVS, FNYEAQ. DNA of the CDR3: TGTGCCAGCAGCCTAATGGAGACCCAAGAGACCCAGTACTTC. Its protein is CASSLMETQETQYF.

The genes are TRBV7-9 and TRBJ2-7; 9 bases align to TRBD2. V gave up 8 bases and J gave up 3 bases; unmatched junction bases: 8. The CDR3 has 14 amino acids. Germline loops: CDR1 SEHNR, CDR2 FQNEAQ (reference sequence). The CDR3 spells CASPLVAGDYEQYF. CDR3 nucleotides: TGTGCCAGCCCTTTGGTAGCGGGGGACTACGAGCAGTACTTC.

This clonotype has more than one count but fewer than ten. The chain carries TRBV9 and TRBJ2-1; D remains unclear. Per the germline V gene, CDR1 is SGDLS and CDR2 is YYNGEE. The CDR3 runs 15 residues. V was shortened by 2 bases and J by 3 bases, with 12 bases between the two germline ends. The CDR3 protein is CASSVAPGVYNEQFF. The CDR3, as DNA: TGTGCCAGCAGCGTTGCCCCGGGTGTCTACAATGAGCAGTTCTTC. The variable domain in full, with the rest retrieved from reference TRBV9 and TRBJ2-1, is DSGVTQTPKHLITATGQRVTLRCSPRSGDLSVYWYQQSLDQGLQFLIQYYNGEERAKGNILERFSAQQFPDLHSELNLSSLELGDSALYFCASSVAPGVYNEQFFGPGTRLTVL.

The CDR3 region is CATSDWGGSSYNEQFF. Written as DNA, the CDR3 is TGTGCCACCAGTGATTGGGGGGGGAGCTCCTACAATGAGCAGTTCTTC. The V and J genes are TRBV24-1 and TRBJ2-1; TRBD2 matches 7 bases. J gave up 0 bases and V 2 bases, and 3 bases lay outside the gene matches. Looked up from germline, CDR1 is KGHDR and CDR2 is SFDVKD. This CDR3 is 16 amino acids long.

This clonotype occurred many times. The chain is built from TRBV4-1 and TRBJ2-3, with D unclear. This CDR3 region has 11 residues. Between the trimmed V and J ends, which lost 6 bases and 4 bases, there was a span of 5 bases. The germline V gene encodes CDR1 MGHRA and CDR2 YSYEKL. CDR3 in DNA: TGCGCCAGCAGTGGATCAGATACGCAGTATTTT. Encoded protein: CASSGSDTQYF.

The chain carries TRBV3-1 and TRBJ1-2; 10 nucleotides agree with TRBD1. With V trimmed by 5 bases and J by 7 bases, 7 bases remained unmatched. Looked up from germline, CDR1 is LGHDT and CDR2 is YNNKEL (reference sequence). The CDR3 sequence is 14 residues long. CDR3 bases: TGTGCCAGCAGCGCCCGGGACAGGGGTCCTGGCTACACCTTC. This encodes CASSARDRGPGYTF.

The rearrangement links TRBV20-1 to TRBJ2-7; D gene unclear. From germline, CDR1 is DFQATT and CDR2 SNEGSKA (reference sequence). Trimming left V 3 bases short and J 0 bases short, with 9 bases between. The CDR3 is 13 amino acids. CDR3 in DNA: TGCAGTGCTAGGCGAGAGTTCTCCTACGAGCAGTACTTC. This gives the protein CSARREFSYEQYF.

V is TRBV29-1 and J is TRBJ2-3, with D perhaps being TRBD1 or TRBD2 (5 bases each). Trimming cost V 0 bases and J 1 base, with 11 bases left between them. CDR3 size: 15 residues. In germline, CDR1 is SQVTM, CDR2 ANQGSEA. The CDR3: CSVEDLEGRTDTQYF. The CDR3 nucleotides are TGCAGCGTTGAAGATCTTGAGGGACGCACAGATACGCAGTATTTT.

This rearrangement joins TRBV6-7 to TRBJ2-7, with a weak D call TRBD1 (5 bases). TRBV6-7 is recorded as an ORF, its role being uncertain. V was clipped by 0 bases and J by 4 bases, with 13 bases between them. This CDR3 is built from 15 residues. CDR3 amino acids: CASSYSIGAQYEQYF. The CDR3 DNA is TGTGCCAGCAGTTACTCGATTGGGGCTCAGTACGAGCAGTACTTC.

Turning to this clonotype: This clone may be a read error of a much larger clone one base away. In nucleotides, the CDR3 is TGTACCAGCTCACCCCAACAGGACAACTATGGCTACACCTTC. As protein: CTSSPQQDNYGYTF. The chain combines TRBV18 with TRBJ1-2; TRBD1 might be the D (5 bases). The CDR3 totals 14 residues. CDR1 and CDR2 (germline): KGHSH, LQKENI. Drawing the rest from reference TRBV18 and TRBJ1-2, the complete variable domain is NAGVMQNPRHLVRRRGQEARLRCSPMKGHSHVYWYRQLPEEGLKFMVYLQKENIIDESGMPKERFSAEFPKEGPSILRIQQVVRGDSAAYFCTSSPQQDNYGYTFGSGTRLTVV.

The chain couples TRBV7-9 to TRBJ1-2, with 7 bases that match TRBD1. Trimming cost V 5 bases and J 2 bases; bases outside gene matches: 5. Germline CDR1 is SEHNR and CDR2 is FQNEAQ (reference sequence). The CDR3 spans 14 residues. Here the CDR3 DNA reads TGTGCCAGCAGCAAATTGGGACAGAACTATGGCTACACCTTC. This sequence encodes CASSKLGQNYGYTF.

The chain uses TRBV10-3 and TRBJ1-2; no clear D gene. V dropped 8 bases and J dropped 2 bases, with 24 bases sitting between them. The CDR3 length is 17 residues. CDR1 is ENHRY and CDR2 is SYGVKD in the germline V gene. CDR3 region: CAIQTVGIPGQNYGYTF. CDR3 sequence (DNA): TGTGCCATCCAGACTGTGGGCATTCCCGGCCAGAACTATGGCTACACCTTC.

This clonotype occurred a few times. CDR3 nucleotides: TGTGCCAGCAGCTTTGGGGGCAGTAATGAAAAACTGTTTTTT. Its protein product is CASSFGGSNEKLFF. The rearrangement links TRBV7-9 to TRBJ1-4; the D gene is possibly TRBD1 (6 bases). The germline CDR1 and CDR2 sequences are SEHNR and FQNEAQ (reference sequence). This CDR3 is 14 amino acids long. The germline V and J ends were trimmed by 3 bases and 4 bases, with 9 bases remaining between them. The full variable domain, with the rest looked up from reference TRBV7-9 and TRBJ1-4, is DTGVSQNPRHKITKRGQNVTFRCDPISEHNRLYWYRQTLGQGPEFLTYFQNEAQLEKSRLLSDRFSAERPKGSFSTLEIQRTEQGDSAMYLCASSFGGSNEKLFFGSGTQLSVL.

This clonotype appeared once. This sequence may be a read error, since a much larger clone differs from it by one base. The V gene is TRBV20-1, the J gene TRBJ1-2; 8 bases align to TRBD1. Germline V gene data show CDR1 as DFQATT and CDR2 as SNEGSKA (reference sequence). The CDR3 loop spans 15 amino acids. Losses at the gene ends were 6 bases for V and 7 bases for J; bases not matched to a gene: 16. Here the CDR3 DNA reads TGCAGTGCCGAGGGGGGGGACAGGCTAGAGTGTGGCTACACCTTC. It codes for CSAEGGDRLECGYTF.